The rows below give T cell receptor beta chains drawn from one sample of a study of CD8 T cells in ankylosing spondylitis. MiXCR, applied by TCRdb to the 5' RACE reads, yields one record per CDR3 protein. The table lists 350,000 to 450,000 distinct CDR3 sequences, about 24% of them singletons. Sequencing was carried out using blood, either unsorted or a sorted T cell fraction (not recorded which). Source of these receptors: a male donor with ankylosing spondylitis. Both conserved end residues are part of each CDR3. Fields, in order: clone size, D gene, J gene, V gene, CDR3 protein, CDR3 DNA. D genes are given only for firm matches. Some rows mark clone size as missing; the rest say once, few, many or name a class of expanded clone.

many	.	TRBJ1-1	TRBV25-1	CASSEWGNMNTEAFF	TGTGCCAGCAGTGAATGGGGAAATATGAACACTGAAGCTTTCTTT
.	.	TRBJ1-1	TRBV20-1	CSALVPDMNTEAFF	TGCAGTGCCCTAGTCCCGGACATGAACACTGAAGCTTTCTTT
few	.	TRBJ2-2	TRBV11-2	CASSTQGGNTGELFF	TGTGCCAGCAGCACCCAGGGGGGGAACACCGGGGAGCTGTTTTTT
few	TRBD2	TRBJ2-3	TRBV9	CASSAIPGTSGRSDTQYF	TGTGCCAGCAGCGCTATCCCCGGGACTAGCGGGAGGTCAGATACGCAGTATTTT
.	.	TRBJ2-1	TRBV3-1	CASSPRGADNEQFF	TGTGCCAGCAGCCCTAGGGGAGCGGACAATGAGCAGTTCTTC
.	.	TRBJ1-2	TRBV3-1	CASRSTGNYGYTF	TGTGCCAGCAGGAGTACGGGTAACTATGGCTACACCTTC
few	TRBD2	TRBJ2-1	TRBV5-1	CASSLDPGTSGIYNEQFF	TGCGCCAGCAGCTTGGATCCCGGGACTAGCGGGATCTACAATGAGCAGTTCTTC
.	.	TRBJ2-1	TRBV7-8	CGSSLAFSAGGEQFF	TGTGGCAGCAGCTTAGCTTTTAGCGCCGGCGGTGAGCAGTTCTTC
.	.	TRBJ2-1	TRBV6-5	CASSYSTGGNEQFF	TGTGCCAGCAGTTACTCGACAGGAGGGAATGAGCAGTTCTTC
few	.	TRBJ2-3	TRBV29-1	CSVHRVTDTQYF	TGCAGCGTTCACAGGGTGACAGATACGCAGTATTTT
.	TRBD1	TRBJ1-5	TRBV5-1	CASSLGDSGQPQHF	TGCGCCAGCAGCTTGGGGGACAGCGGACAGCCCCAGCATTTT
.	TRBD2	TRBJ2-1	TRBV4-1	CASSQAKLAGNEQFF	TGCGCCAGCAGCCAAGCCAAACTAGCGGGAAATGAGCAGTTCTTC